The source of this TCR beta chain is a study of early T cells in non-severe SARS-CoV-2 infection. TCRdb processed the 5' RACE reads anew with MiXCR; each CDR3 protein has one entry. The sample includes tens of thousands of distinct CDR3 sequences, around 12% seen only once; the top ten take around 4.5%. The sample comprised whole blood. This receptor was obtained from an adult who was a healthcare worker with PCR-confirmed SARS-CoV-2 infection or an uninfected control (not recorded which).

Here the CDR3 DNA reads TGTGCCAGTAGCACCACGGCCCACAGGGAGCAGTACTTC. Translation gives CASSTTAHREQYF. J is TRBJ2-7 and V is TRBV19, with D possibly TRBD1 on 5 matching bases. Germline V lookup: CDR1 LNHDA, CDR2 SQIVND (reference sequence). V gave up 6 bases and J gave up 7 bases, with 16 bases separating them. The CDR3 runs to 13 residues.